The 22 T cell receptor beta chains reported below all come from one sample, sequenced in a study of post-analysis software for immune sequencing data. Antigens for these TCRs are unknown. Prepared TCR beta cDNA libraries contained unique molecular identifiers. TCRdb redid the calling of the PCR reads with MiXCR, one entry per CDR3 protein. The sample includes almost 700,000 distinct CDR3 sequences, around 64% of them seen just once. The study's findings and limits: Patients used about 5 TRBV segments, including TRBV5-6, TRBV5-1 and TRBV20-1, more often than controls.

Specimen: blood. These receptors were taken from a girl aged 2 to 10 with multiple sclerosis.

Written as DNA, the CDR3 is TGCGCCAGCAGCTTGGCGACTAGCGGGGGAGATACGCAGTATTTT. Translating gives CASSLATSGGDTQYF. V gene TRBV5-1 combines with J gene TRBJ2-3, with 12 positions matching TRBD2. The junction had 1 base not matched to a gene; V was cut back by 0 bases and J by 5 bases. Per the germline V gene, CDR1 is SGHRS and CDR2 is YFSETQ. The CDR3 sequence is 15 residues long.

This clonotype was observed a handful of times. V usage is TRBV7-2 and J usage is TRBJ2-1; 9 positions match TRBD2. CDR1 SGHTA and CDR2 FQGNSA come from the germline V gene. Germline trimming cut 4 bases from V and 6 bases from J; bases unmatched to any gene: 16. This CDR3 is 18 amino acids long. Here the CDR3 reads CASSSVPLGAGGSNEQFF. The CDR3 region has the DNA TGTGCCAGCAGCTCGGTTCCCTTGGGAGCGGGAGGATCCAATGAGCAGTTCTTC. Together with reference TRBV7-2 and TRBJ2-1, the CDR3 gives the full variable domain: GAGVSQSPSNKVTEKGKDVELRCDPISGHTALYWYRQSLGQGLEFLIYFQGNSAPDKSGLPSDRFSAERTGGSVSTLTIQRTQQEDSAVYLCASSSVPLGAGGSNEQFFGPGTRLTVL.

V usage is TRBV20-1 and J usage is TRBJ2-1; D possibly corresponds to TRBD2 (6 bases). The germline gives CDR1 DFQATT, CDR2 SNEGSKA (reference sequence). Trimming removed 2 bases from V and 11 bases from J, with 16 bases in between. The CDR3 consists of 13 residues. The CDR3 is CSARRLGVSQQFF. CDR3 nucleotide sequence: TGCAGTGCTAGAAGACTAGGAGTGAGCCAGCAGTTCTTC.

The chain is built from TRBV7-2 and TRBJ1-2, with D perhaps TRBD1 (6 bases). The CDR3 contains 16 residues. Trimming cost V 0 bases and J 3 bases, with 14 bases left between them. The germline V gene has CDR1 SGHTA and CDR2 FQGNSA. The CDR3 reads CASSLASLQGDYGYTF. The CDR3 region has the DNA TGTGCCAGCAGCTTAGCTAGTTTACAGGGTGACTATGGCTACACCTTC.

The chain joins TRBV29-1 to TRBJ2-5, with TRBD2 matching 11 bases. The CDR3 covers 12 residues. In germline, CDR1 is SQVTM, CDR2 ANQGSEA. With V trimmed by 6 bases and J by 5 bases, 2 bases remained unmatched. The CDR3: CSVLAGAETQYF. CDR3 DNA: TGCAGCGTACTAGCGGGAGCCGAGACCCAGTACTTC.

V and J are TRBV3-1 and TRBJ2-1, with 7 bases identical to TRBD2. The CDR3 covers 16 residues. J gave up 3 bases and V 0 bases, and 5 bases lay outside the gene matches. Looked up from germline, CDR1 is LGHDT and CDR2 is YNNKEL (reference sequence). The CDR3 region has the DNA TGTGCCAGCAGCCAAGAAGGCGGGAGCTTCTACAATGAGCAGTTCTTC. It translates to CASSQEGGSFYNEQFF.

This chain uses TRBV10-2 with TRBJ1-2; TRBD1 aligns across 9 bases. J was trimmed by 8 bases and V by 5 bases; bases with no gene match: 6. Germline loops: CDR1 WSHSY, CDR2 SAAADI. CDR3 length: 13 residues. CDR3 sequence: CASSTQGARGYTF. The CDR3, as DNA: TGCGCCAGCAGTACACAGGGGGCAAGGGGCTACACCTTC.

This sequence joins TRBV7-9 and TRBJ2-7; unclear D gene. This CDR3 has 15 amino acids. CDR1 is SEHNR and CDR2 is FQNEAQ in the germline V gene (reference sequence). V was cut by 5 bases and J by 2 bases, with 16 bases left in between. The CDR3 nucleotides read TGTGCCAGCAGCCGGCCCGACCCCCCGACCTACGAGCAGTACTTC. It specifies CASSRPDPPTYEQYF.

Concerning this clonotype itself: The junction and the germline gene differ at one end; a read error may be behind it. V gene TRBV20-1 combines with J gene TRBJ2-3; 11 bases map to TRBD2. The CDR3 has 14 residues. Looked up from germline, CDR1 is DFQATT and CDR2 is SNEGSKA (reference sequence). For the CDR3, the DNA is TGCAATGCTAGGGGACTAGCGGACACGGATACGCAGTATTTT. This codes for CNARGLADTDTQYF.

This chain connects TRBV20-1 to TRBJ2-5; no reliable D call. Trimming shortened V by 7 bases and J by 4 bases, and 19 bases separated the two germline ends. The CDR3 has 14 residues. CDR1 is DFQATT, CDR2 SNEGSKA, per germline (reference sequence). CDR3 DNA sequence: TGCAGTGTAGAGGCGCCATTTTTTGGAGAGACCCAGTACTTC. Protein sequence: CSVEAPFFGETQYF.

This chain links TRBV12-3 or TRBV12-4 with TRBJ2-3; D might be TRBD2 (6 bases). CDR3 size: 15 residues. Between the trimmed V and J ends, which lost 2 bases and 4 bases, there was a span of 13 bases. CDR3 residues: CASSLMDTSSDTQYF. The CDR3 bases are TGTGCCAGCAGTTTAATGGATACTAGCTCAGATACGCAGTATTTT.

This clonotype came up a few times. The chain recombines TRBV7-9 with TRBJ2-1; a weak D match, TRBD1 (6 bases). The V end lost 7 bases, the J end lost 2 bases, and 15 bases lay between the germline ends. CDR3 length: 15 amino acids. CDR1 is SEHNR, CDR2 FQNEAQ, per germline (reference sequence). CDR3 nucleotides: TGTGCCAGCACCTCGAGTCGGACAGCCTACAATGAGCAGTTCTTC. As protein: CASTSSRTAYNEQFF.

CDR3 DNA: TGTGCCAGTAAAATGAACACTGAAGCTTTCTTT. Its protein is CASKMNTEAFF. This sequence joins TRBV6-6 and TRBJ1-1; D not certain. The CDR3 runs to 11 residues. V lost 9 bases to trimming and J lost 0 bases, with 5 bases between them. Germline CDR1 is MNHNY and CDR2 is SVGAGI (reference sequence).

Here the CDR3 DNA reads TGTGCCAGCAGCCAAGTGCTAGCGACCTACAATGAGCAGTTCTTC. Its translation is CASSQVLATYNEQFF. The rearrangement uses TRBV3-1 and TRBJ2-1, with D possibly matching TRBD2 (6 bases). The ends were cut back, 1 base at V and 2 bases at J, with 9 bases in the middle. The CDR3 totals 15 residues. In germline, CDR1 is LGHDT, CDR2 YNNKEL (reference sequence).

This clonotype was recorded a few times. V is TRBV29-1 and J is TRBJ2-3, with 10 bases aligning to TRBD1. V shed 6 bases and J 4 bases; nucleotides not matched to a gene: 4. The CDR3 runs to 13 residues. Germline V gene lookup returns CDR1 SQVTM and CDR2 ANQGSEA. CDR3 nucleotide sequence: TGCAGCGTCTCCGGGACAGGGGCAGATACGCAGTATTTT. This translates into CSVSGTGADTQYF.

CDR3 protein: CASSDGTTTFYEQYF. The DNA of the CDR3 is TGTGCCAGCAGTGATGGCACCACAACCTTCTACGAGCAGTACTTC. The genes are TRBV2 and TRBJ2-7, with unresolved D. This CDR3 has 15 residues. V was shortened by 3 bases and J by 3 bases, with 15 bases between the two germline ends. Germline-derived CDR1 and CDR2 are SNHLY and FYNNEI.

The V gene is TRBV28, the J gene TRBJ2-5, with D unclear. The DNA end lines up better with TRBJ2-7; the J call may be wrong. This CDR3 spans 13 amino acids. CDR1 is MDHEN, CDR2 SYDVKM, per germline. The CDR3 is CASSFGPTYEQYF. The CDR3 DNA is TGTGCCAGCAGTTTTGGGCCAACATACGAGCAGTACTTC.

A few counts support this clonotype. This chain links TRBV5-6 with TRBJ2-1; 8 nucleotides line up with TRBD2. V dropped 0 bases and J dropped 4; count of bases not matched to a gene: 9. There are 17 residues in the CDR3. CDR1 SGHDT and CDR2 YYEEEE come from the germline V gene. CDR3 DNA: TGTGCCAGCAGCTTGGTACTAGGCGGGGGGAATTACAATGAGCAGTTCTTC. Translation gives CASSLVLGGGNYNEQFF.

The chain has TRBV20-1 and TRBJ2-1, with 13 bases matching TRBD2. The CDR3 sequence is 13 residues long. V lost 5 bases and J lost 6; bases outside the gene matches: 1. Germline V gene sequence: CDR1 DFQATT, CDR2 SNEGSKA (reference sequence). For the CDR3, the DNA is TGCAGTGCTGGGACTAGCGGGATCAATGAGCAGTTCTTC. This encodes CSAGTSGINEQFF.

This rearrangement joins TRBV7-2 to TRBJ2-1; TRBD2 matches 7 bases. CDR3 length: 16 residues. Germline lookup yields CDR1 SGHTA and CDR2 FQGNSA. V lost 2 bases and J lost 7; bases outside the gene matches: 11. CDR3 coding DNA: TGTGCCAGCAGCTTATACGCCCCCGGACTAGGGAATGAGCAGTTCTTC. This encodes CASSLYAPGLGNEQFF.

The chain employs TRBV29-1 and TRBJ2-5; 7 nucleotides agree with TRBD1. The J segment lost 3 bases and the V segment lost 5 bases, leaving 3 bases of the junction unmatched. Germline V gene data show CDR1 as SQVTM and CDR2 as ANQGSEA. CDR3 length: 12 amino acids. CDR3 DNA: TGCAGCGTTTGGGGACAGAAAGAGACCCAGTACTTC. Residues: CSVWGQKETQYF.

The CDR3 here is CASSRYAGTDTQYF. The CDR3 nucleotides are TGCGCCAGCAGCCGGTATGCGGGCACAGATACGCAGTATTTT. The gene calls are TRBV4-3 and TRBJ2-3; D is unresolved. Germline CDR1 and CDR2: LGHNA and YSLEER. The CDR3 has 14 amino acids. The V end was cut by 4 bases, the J end by 1 base, with 9 bases between.